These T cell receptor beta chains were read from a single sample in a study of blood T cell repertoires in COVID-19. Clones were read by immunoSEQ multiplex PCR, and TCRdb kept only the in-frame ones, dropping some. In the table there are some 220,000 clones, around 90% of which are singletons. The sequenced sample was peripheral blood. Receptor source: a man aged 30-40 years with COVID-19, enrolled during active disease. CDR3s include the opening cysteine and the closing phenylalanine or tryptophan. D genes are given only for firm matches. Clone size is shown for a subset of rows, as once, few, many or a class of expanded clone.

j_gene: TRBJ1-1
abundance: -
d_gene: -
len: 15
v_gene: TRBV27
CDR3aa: CASSGDGGVGTEAFF
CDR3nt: TGTGCCAGCAGTGGGGACGGGGGGGTAGGCACTGAAGCTTTCTTT

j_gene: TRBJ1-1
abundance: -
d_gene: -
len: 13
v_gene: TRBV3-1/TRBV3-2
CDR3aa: CASSQDTVLEAFF
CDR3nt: TGTGCCAGCAGCCAAGATACGGTCTTAGAAGCTTTCTTT

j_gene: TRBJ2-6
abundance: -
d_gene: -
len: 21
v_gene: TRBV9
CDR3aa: CASSPQGTNARAHSGANVLTF
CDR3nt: TGTGCCAGCAGCCCCCAGGGGACGAACGCCAGGGCTCACTCTGGGGCCAACGTCCTGACTTTC

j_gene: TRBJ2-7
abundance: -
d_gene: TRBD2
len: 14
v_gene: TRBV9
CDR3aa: CASSVGGGAGQQYF
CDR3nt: TGTGCCAGCAGCGTAGGCGGGGGGGCCGGGCAGCAGTACTTC

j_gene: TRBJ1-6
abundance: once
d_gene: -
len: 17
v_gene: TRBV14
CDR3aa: CASSQVRGAIVNSPLHF
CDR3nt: TGTGCCAGCAGCCAAGTTCGGGGGGCGATCGTTAATTCACCCCTCCACTTT

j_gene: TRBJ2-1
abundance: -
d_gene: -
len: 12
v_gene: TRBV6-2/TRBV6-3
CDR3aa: CASSYVNYEQFF
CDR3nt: TGTGCCAGCAGTTACGTCAACTATGAGCAGTTCTTC

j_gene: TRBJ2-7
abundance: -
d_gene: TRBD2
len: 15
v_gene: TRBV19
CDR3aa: CASSTLGGGPYEQYF
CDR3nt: TGTGCCAGTAGTACCCTGGGGGGGGGACCCTACGAGCAGTACTTC

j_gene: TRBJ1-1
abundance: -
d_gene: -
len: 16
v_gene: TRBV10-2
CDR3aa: CASSEAGKILNTEAFF
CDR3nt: TGCGCCAGCAGTGAAGCAGGGAAAATTTTGAACACTGAAGCTTTCTTT

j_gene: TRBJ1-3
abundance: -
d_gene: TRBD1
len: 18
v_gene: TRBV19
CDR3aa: CASSPNRPGQGTGNTIYF
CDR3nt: TGTGCCAGTAGTCCCAACCGACCGGGACAGGGAACTGGAAACACCATATATTTT

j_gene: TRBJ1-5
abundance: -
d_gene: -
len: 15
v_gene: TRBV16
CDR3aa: CASSQSGGTYQPQHF
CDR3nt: TGTGCCAGCAGCCAATCTGGGGGGACTTATCAGCCCCAGCATTTT

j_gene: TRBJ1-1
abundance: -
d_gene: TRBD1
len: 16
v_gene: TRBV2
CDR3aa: CASKGTGGKWSTEAFF
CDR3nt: TGTGCCAGCAAAGGGACAGGGGGAAAGTGGTCCACTGAAGCTTTCTTT

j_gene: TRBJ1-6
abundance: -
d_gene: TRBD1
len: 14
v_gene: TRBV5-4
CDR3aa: CASSPTGANSPLHF
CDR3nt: TGTGCCAGCAGCCCGACAGGGGCCAATTCACCCCTCCACTTT

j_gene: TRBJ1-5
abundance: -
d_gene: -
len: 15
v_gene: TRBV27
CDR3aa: CASSHGQSSNQPQHF
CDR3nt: TGTGCCAGCAGCCATGGACAAAGTTCCAATCAGCCCCAGCATTTT

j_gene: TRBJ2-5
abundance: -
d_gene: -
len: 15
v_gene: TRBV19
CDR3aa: CASSPIPPGMETQYF
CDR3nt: TGTGCCAGTAGTCCCATACCTCCAGGGATGGAGACCCAGTACTTC

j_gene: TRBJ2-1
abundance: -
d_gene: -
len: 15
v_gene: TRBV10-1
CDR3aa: CASSAGVLQDNEQFF
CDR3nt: TGCGCCAGCAGTGCCGGGGTCCTGCAGGACAATGAGCAGTTCTTC

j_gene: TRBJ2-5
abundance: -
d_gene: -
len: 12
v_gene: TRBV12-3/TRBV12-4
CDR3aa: CASSWSSETQYF
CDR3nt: TGTGCCAGCAGTTGGAGCAGCGAGACCCAGTACTTC

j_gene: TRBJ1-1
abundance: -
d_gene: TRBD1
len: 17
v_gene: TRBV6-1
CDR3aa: CASSEVLGTGVNTEAFF
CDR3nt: TGTGCCAGCAGTGAAGTCCTCGGGACAGGGGTGAACACTGAAGCTTTCTTT

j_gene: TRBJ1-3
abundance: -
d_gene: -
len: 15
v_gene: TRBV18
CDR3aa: CASSLRTDSGNTIYF
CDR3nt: TGTGCCAGCTCACTACGGACAGACTCTGGAAACACCATATATTTT

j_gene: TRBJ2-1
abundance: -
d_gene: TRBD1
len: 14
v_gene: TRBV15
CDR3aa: CATVPGQGYNEQFF
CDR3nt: TGTGCCACCGTTCCGGGACAGGGGTACAATGAGCAGTTCTTC

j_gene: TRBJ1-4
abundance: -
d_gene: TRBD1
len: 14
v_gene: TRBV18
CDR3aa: CASAPGTVNEKLFF
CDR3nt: TGTGCCAGCGCACCCGGGACAGTTAATGAAAAACTGTTTTTT

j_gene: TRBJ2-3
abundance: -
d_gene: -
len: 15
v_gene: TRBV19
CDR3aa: CASTVQPGSTDTQYF
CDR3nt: TGTGCCAGTACTGTTCAACCGGGGAGCACAGATACGCAGTATTTT

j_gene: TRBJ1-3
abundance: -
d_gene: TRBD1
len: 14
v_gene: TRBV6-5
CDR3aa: CASIRDRLGNTIYF
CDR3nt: TGTGCCAGCATACGGGACAGGCTGGGAAACACCATATATTTT

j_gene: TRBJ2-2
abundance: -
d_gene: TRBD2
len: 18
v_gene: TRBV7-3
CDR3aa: CASSRLAGALSEGSELFF
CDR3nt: TGTGCCAGCAGTCGACTAGCGGGGGCCCTCTCAGAAGGCTCAGAGCTGTTTTTT

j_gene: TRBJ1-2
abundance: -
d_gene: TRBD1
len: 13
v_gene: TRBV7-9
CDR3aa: CASSGQGAAGYTF
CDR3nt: TGTGCCAGCAGCGGACAGGGGGCTGCTGGCTACACCTTC

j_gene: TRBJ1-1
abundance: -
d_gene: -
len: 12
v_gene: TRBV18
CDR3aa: CASSNGQYEAFF
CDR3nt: TGTGCCAGCTCAAACGGACAGTATGAAGCTTTCTTT

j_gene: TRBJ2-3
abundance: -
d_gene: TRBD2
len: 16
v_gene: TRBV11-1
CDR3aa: CASSLNRGGRTDTQYF
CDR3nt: TGTGCCAGCAGCTTAAATCGGGGGGGCCGCACAGATACGCAGTATTTT

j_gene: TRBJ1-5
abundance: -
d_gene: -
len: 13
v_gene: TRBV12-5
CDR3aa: CASGLANNQPQHF
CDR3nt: TGTGCTAGTGGTTTGGCCAATAATCAGCCCCAGCATTTT

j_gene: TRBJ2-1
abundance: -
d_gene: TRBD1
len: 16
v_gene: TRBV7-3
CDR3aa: CASSFLPGQGINEQFF
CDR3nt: TGTGCCAGCAGCTTCCTTCCGGGACAGGGTATCAATGAGCAGTTCTTC

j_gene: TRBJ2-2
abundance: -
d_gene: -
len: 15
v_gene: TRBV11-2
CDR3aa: CASRAPGLDTGELFF
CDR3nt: TGTGCCAGCAGGGCACCGGGACTTGACACCGGGGAGCTGTTTTTT

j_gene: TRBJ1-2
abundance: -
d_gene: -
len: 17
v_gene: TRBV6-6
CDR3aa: CASSPRGGPFPTYGYTF
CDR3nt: TGTGCCAGCAGTCCCCGGGGGGGGCCCTTCCCGACTTATGGCTACACCTTC

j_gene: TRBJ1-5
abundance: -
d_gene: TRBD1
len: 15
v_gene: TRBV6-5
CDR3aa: CASSGQGAQSQPQHF
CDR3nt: TGTGCCAGCAGCGGACAGGGGGCGCAGTCTCAGCCCCAGCATTTT